What follows describes a single T cell receptor beta chain. This clonotype has a handful of counts. Its antigen is unknown. No base quality values were provided; no much bigger clone lies one nucleotide off. Libraries were prepared through RT-PCR. The sequencing machine was a NextSeq 550. TCRdb took the public reads, trimmed them with fastp at Q25, ran MiXCR for clone calling and kept in-frame beta chains. Each entry is one CDR3 protein sequence, shown with its most common DNA and genes. For this sample the table gives a few hundred thousand distinct CDR3 sequences, of which 35% to 45% were detected only once. Roughly 10% of the sample is taken by the ten largest. The data belong to a study of patients and donors after allogeneic stem cell transplantation (dated by TCRdb to the early 2020s). The CDR3 holds 12 amino acids from the cysteine to the phenylalanine. Of the read, only the CDR3 DNA is kept; its 36 bases are in frame from base 1. Trimming removed 3 bases from V and 7 bases from J, leaving 9 bases between the germline ends.

Sequences were obtained from blood, either unsorted or a sorted T cell fraction (not recorded which). The sequence links TRBV12-3 or TRBV12-4 to TRBJ1-2; TRBD1 is possibly the D segment (5 matching bases). The sequence derives from a human donor who was either an allogeneic HSCT recipient or a stem cell or donor lymphocyte infusion donor (not recorded which). It is not recorded whose cells these are; they may come from a transplant donor. Here is the DNA: TGTGCCAGCAGTTTTACAGGAACTGGCTACACCTTC. It translates to CASSFTGTGYTF.